This T cell receptor (beta chain) originates from a study of T-cell memory formation after mild COVID-19. Study-wide context: Among the donors, TCR clusters were largely specific to each donor. The study, taken as a whole, reports: Chiefly within CM and EM were the contracting CD4+ clones; CD8+ ones were within EMRA. Prior to infection, memory already included some responding clones, suggesting cross-reactive memory joined.

Regarding this clonotype: Antigen specificity is unknown.

TCR alpha and TCR beta cDNA libraries carrying sample barcodes and UMIs came from 5'RACE with constant-segment primers. One entry per CDR3 protein, called by TCRdb with MiXCR from the 5' RACE reads. Seen here are some 250,000 distinct CDR3 sequences, 18% observed once, and the top ten hold 23%. The ends were cut back, 3 bases at V and 12 bases at J, with 15 bases in the middle. The CDR3 is 13 amino acids. The germline gives CDR1 SGHDN, CDR2 FVKESK. This chain links TRBV14 with TRBJ2-1; D is undetermined. The receptor comes from a man between 18 and 29 years old who had mild COVID-19 (a few samples of this study predate the infection). Cell type and time point are not known. What was sequenced was PBMCs or a T cell subset sorted from them (not recorded which). The CDR3 is CASSQVPASGQFF. The CDR3 nucleotides read TGTGCCAGCAGCCAGGTGCCGGCCTCCGGGCAGTTCTTC.